The clone carrying this T cell receptor beta chain was counted a single time. The antigen is unknown. This sample was included in a study of Ad26.COV2.S vaccination and SARS-CoV-2 variants. Study at large: Ad26.COV2.S, an intramuscular injection, was given once or twice 56 days apart.

The treatment denotes: around 19 received Ad26.COV2.S at low or high dose, single or two shots; about 5 received placebo; per-sample allocation not given. Collection of the samples took place on day 63 after the first injection of vaccine or placebo. Immunization relied on an Ad26 vector, which expressed Wuhan-strain SARS-CoV-2 spike. Whole-study findings and limits: Analyses of TCR breadth and depth may have underestimated total T cell responses.

Sequencing was performed with immunoSEQ multiplex PCR; in TCRdb, only in-frame clones are kept and a portion is missing. Among roughly 400,000 clones listed, 90% were seen once. V was cut by 4 bases and J by 5 bases, with 15 bases left in between. Germline CDR1 is SGHRS and CDR2 is YFSETQ. The CDR3 length is 14 residues. The chain employs TRBV5-1 and TRBJ1-1, with TRBD1 as a possible D gene (5 bases). This TCR was sampled from a person aged 18-60 years who received the Ad26.COV2.S COVID-19 vaccine or a placebo. Material: peripheral blood, obtained in a trial of Ad26.COV2.S vaccine versus placebo. The CDR3 region has the DNA TGCGCCAGCAGCGCCGGGACCCATGGGACTGAAGCTTTCTTT. Residues: CASSAGTHGTEAFF.